The clone carrying this T cell receptor beta chain has ten or more counts. What it binds is not known. RNA transcripts served as the template for amplifying TCR beta CDR3 regions. The HTBI set primed first-round TCR CDR3 RT-PCR. TCRdb re-analysed the multiplex PCR reads in MiXCR, keeping a single row per CDR3 protein. The sample has under 400,000 distinct CDR3 sequences, roughly 14% seen once. Calling Graves' hyperthyroidism stable meant ophthalmopathy did not progress within 18 months. Used for diagnoses were clinical symptoms, serum thyroxine and TRAb, thyroid ultrasound and orbital computed tomography. This specimen comes from a study of T cells in Graves' hyperthyroidism and ophthalmopathy. Findings and caveats of the study: Among thyroid clonotypes expanded above 0.001, most also appeared in blood. Median prediction lead before ophthalmopathy onset was 5.5 to 7 months with the model.

Germline V gene sequence: CDR1 GTSNPN, CDR2 SVGIG (reference sequence). The V and J ends lost 0 bases and 2 bases respectively, with 11 bases between them. This CDR3 is 15 amino acids long. The sample consisted of blood. This clonotype was obtained from a woman aged 55 to 70 with Graves' hyperthyroidism. This chain connects TRBV30 to TRBJ2-1; tentatively, D is TRBD2 (6 bases). The CDR3 is CAWSVFSGAYNEQFF. CDR3 in DNA: TGTGCCTGGAGTGTATTTAGCGGTGCCTACAATGAGCAGTTCTTC.